These 13 T cell receptor beta chains were sequenced from one sample in a study of T cells of healthy individuals. TCRdb re-derived calls from the 5' RACE reads in MiXCR, one entry per CDR3 protein. The table records about 53,000 distinct CDR3 sequences, 14% to 15% of them present only once. These receptors all stem from a human donor in good health.

This rearrangement joins TRBV4-3 to TRBJ1-1; unclear D gene. Per germline, CDR1 LGHNA and CDR2 YSLEER. The CDR3 spans 16 residues. The ends were cut back, 1 base at V and 0 bases at J, with 12 bases in the middle. The CDR3 sequence is CASSQGLQLMNTEAFF. The CDR3 DNA follows: TGCGCCAGCAGCCAAGGATTACAGCTTATGAACACTGAAGCTTTCTTT.

The chain uses TRBV6-5 and TRBJ1-5, with no clear D. The CDR3 is 14 residues long. Germline V CDR1 and CDR2: MNHEY, SVGAGI. Trimming pared 6 bases from V and 2 bases from J, leaving 11 bases between. The CDR3 DNA reads as TGTGCCAGCAGCCGGATTCAGGGCAATCAGCCCCAGCATTTT. It specifies CASSRIQGNQPQHF.

The sample holds many counts of this clonotype. CDR3 region: CASSQGTSGRVGDEQFF. DNA for the CDR3: TGCGCCAGCAGCCAAGGGACTAGCGGGAGAGTCGGGGATGAGCAGTTCTTC. V is TRBV4-3 and J is TRBJ2-1; TRBD2 matches at 13 bases. The CDR3 has 17 amino acids. Trimming removed 1 base from V and 8 bases from J; junction bases left unmatched: 8. Germline CDR1 LGHNA, CDR2 YSLEER.

In its sample, this clonotype was seen many times. DNA for the CDR3: TGTGCCATCAGTGAGTCTTCCAGGGGCTTCCCTGCGGATGAGCAGTTCTTC. This gives the protein CAISESSRGFPADEQFF. The chain combines TRBV10-3 with TRBJ2-1, with a possible D match to TRBD1 (6 bases). This CDR3 contains 17 residues. Trimming took off 0 bases at V and 8 bases at J, with 20 bases between the two ends. Germline values: CDR1 ENHRY, CDR2 SYGVKD.

The CDR3 reads CASSSRPNTEAFF. As DNA, the CDR3 is TGTGCCAGCAGTTCCCGGCCCAACACTGAAGCTTTCTTT. The chain is built from TRBV6-6 and TRBJ1-1; the D is unclear. V was shortened by 4 bases and J by 2 bases, with 8 bases between the two germline ends. The V gene's germline CDR1 is MNHNY and CDR2 SVGAGI (reference sequence). The CDR3 length is 13 residues.

As for this clonotype: A much more abundant neighbour one base away suggests this may be a read error. This chain joins TRBV4-3 and TRBJ2-7; a weak D match, TRBD1 (7 bases). Germline V gene sequence: CDR1 LGHNA, CDR2 YSLEER. The length of the CDR3 is 15 residues. The CDR3 region has the DNA TGCGCCAGCAGTCTGGGGCAGGGGGGTTCCTACAAGCAGTACTTC. Translating it yields CASSLGQGGSYKQYF.

This clonotype has a count of ten or more. The V gene is TRBV5-1, the J gene TRBJ2-3; 9 bases line up with TRBD2. The V gene end was trimmed by 0 bases and the J gene end by 4 bases; junction bases not matched to a gene: 9. Germline CDR1 is SGHRS and CDR2 is YFSETQ. The CDR3 totals 17 residues. The CDR3 DNA follows: TGCGCCAGCAGCTTGGCCTGGTCTAGCGGGACGGCAGATACGCAGTATTTT. It encodes CASSLAWSSGTADTQYF.

The J gene is TRBJ2-5, the V gene TRBV24-1, with 7 bases identical to TRBD2. CDR1 is KGHDR, CDR2 SFDVKD, per germline. The CDR3 covers 15 residues. Germline trimming cut 5 bases from V and 0 bases from J; bases unmatched to any gene: 5. The CDR3 is CATSAASGYQETQYF. Here the CDR3 DNA reads TGTGCCACCAGTGCCGCTAGCGGATACCAAGAGACCCAGTACTTC.

The CDR3 is CASSGTVNQPQHF. DNA of the CDR3: TGTGCCAGCAGTGGGACAGTGAATCAGCCCCAGCATTTT. V and J are TRBV2 and TRBJ1-5; perhaps TRBD1 as D (6 bases). CDR1 and CDR2 from the germline V gene are SNHLY and FYNNEI. The CDR3 is 13 residues long. V was shortened by 4 bases and J by 4 bases, with 8 bases between the two germline ends.

CDR3 sequence: CAISGATNEKLFF. CDR3 sequence (DNA): TGTGCCATCTCGGGGGCAACTAATGAAAAACTGTTTTTT. The chain recombines TRBV10-3 with TRBJ1-4; perhaps TRBD1 as D (5 bases). This CDR3 is built from 13 residues. Germline loops: CDR1 ENHRY, CDR2 SYGVKD. The V end was cut by 8 bases, the J end by 0 bases, with 7 bases between.

In its sample, this clonotype was seen a few times. This chain links TRBV30 with TRBJ2-5; the D gene is possibly TRBD2 (6 bases). Germline CDR1 is GTSNPN and CDR2 is SVGIG (reference sequence). The CDR3 runs to 14 residues. V lost 0 bases and J 7 bases, leaving 15 bases between the germline ends. CDR3 residues: CAWSVSSVVGTQYF. DNA for the CDR3: TGTGCCTGGAGTGTTTCTAGCGTCGTGGGGACCCAGTACTTC.

Only a few counts were recorded for this clonotype. This chain connects TRBV4-1 to TRBJ1-5; D is possibly TRBD1 (5 bases). The CDR3 is 14 amino acids. Germline V gene lookup returns CDR1 MGHRA and CDR2 YSYEKL. Deletions cut 4 bases from V and 6 bases from J, with 13 bases between. In DNA, the CDR3 is TGCGCCAGCAGCCCGCAGACAGTTCCTCAGCCCCAGCATTTT. As protein: CASSPQTVPQPQHF.

The chain uses TRBV18 and TRBJ2-7; TRBD2 is a possible D gene (6 bases). The CDR3 is made up of 15 amino acids. Germline loops: CDR1 KGHSH, CDR2 LQKENI. The ends were cut back, 5 bases at V and 5 bases at J, with 19 bases in the middle. CDR3 nucleotide sequence: TGTGCCAGCTCAACGAGCCCACGATGGGAGGACGAGCAGTACTTC. It codes for CASSTSPRWEDEQYF.